The rows below give T cell receptor beta chains drawn from one sample of a study of blood T cells in healthy people across ages. From the 5' RACE reads, TCRdb called clonotypes with MiXCR, one entry per CDR3 protein. Of about 290,000 distinct CDR3 sequences in the sample, 25% to 30% were seen once. Sequencing used blood. The receptors come from a woman aged 70-85 years in good health. Both conserved end residues are part of each CDR3. A D gene is named only where the DNA matches it firmly. The size field is filled for only some rows; it gives once, few, many or a size class.

size	length	V	J	D	DNA	CDR3
few	18	TRBV5-1	TRBJ1-3	TRBD1	TGCGCCAGCAGTCTTGTGACAGGGATCAACCACTCTGGAAACACCATATATTTT	CASSLVTGINHSGNTIYF
.	15	TRBV7-8	TRBJ2-1	.	TGTGCCAGCGGCTGGATAGGCCTGGGTGGCAATGAGCAGTTCTTC	CASGWIGLGGNEQFF
once	16	TRBV7-9	TRBJ2-3	.	TGTGCCAGCAACTTAGCAGGGACGGTGCACACAGATACGCAGTATTTT	CASNLAGTVHTDTQYF
few	14	TRBV6-4	TRBJ2-5	TRBD1	TGTGCCAGCGGGGACAGGGGAGTCCAAGAGACCCAGTACTTC	CASGDRGVQETQYF
few	15	TRBV24-1	TRBJ2-5	TRBD1	TGTGCCACCAGTGACGCCGGACAGGGAGAAGAGACCCAGTACTTC	CATSDAGQGEETQYF
many	11	TRBV20-1	TRBJ2-7	.	TGCAGTGCCCGCCTGAGCCACGAGCAGTACTTC	CSARLSHEQYF
.	12	TRBV3-1	TRBJ2-5	TRBD2	TGTGCCAGCAGGACAGCGGGGGAGACCCAGTACTTC	CASRTAGETQYF
once	15	TRBV11-2	TRBJ2-7	.	TGTGCCAGCAGCTTAGGTGCGGACGTTACCTACGAGCAGTACTTC	CASSLGADVTYEQYF
.	18	TRBV9	TRBJ2-4	TRBD2	TGTGCCAGCAGCGAGGGACTAGCGGGAGGGCCGGACAAAAACATTCAGTACTTC	CASSEGLAGGPDKNIQYF
few	15	TRBV9	TRBJ2-7	.	TGTGCCAGCAGCCCCGGACAGTCAGGACTCTTAGAGCAGTACTTC	CASSPGQSGLLEQYF
.	16	TRBV7-4	TRBJ2-2	.	TGTGCCAGCAGCGTAGCTTCGTTCGGAGGCACCGGGGTGCTGTTTTTC	CASSVASFGGTGVLFF
few	15	TRBV5-6	TRBJ2-5	.	TGTGCCAGCAGCATAACCGGGACACAACTAAAGGAGCAGTACTTC	CASSITGTQLKEQYF
few	16	TRBV29-1	TRBJ2-3	TRBD2	TGCAGCGCTATGAAACTCCAGCGGGAGGTGGGAGATACGCAGTATTTT	CSAMKLQREVGDTQYF
.	16	TRBV28	TRBJ2-7	.	TGTGCCAGCAGTTCCCCCGGACAGCGTGCTAGGTACGAGCAGTACTTC	CASSSPGQRARYEQYF
few	13	TRBV7-2	TRBJ1-1	TRBD1	TGTGCCAGCAGCATTGACAGGGGTACTGAAGCTTTCTTT	CASSIDRGTEAFF
.	14	TRBV20-1	TRBJ1-3	.	TGCAGTGCTAGAGCCCCGACCTCTGGAAACACCATATATTTT	CSARAPTSGNTIYF
.	16	TRBV15	TRBJ2-5	.	TGTGCCACCAGCGGGGCTGGGACATCTCACCCCAGAGAGCAGTACTTC	CATSGAGTSHPREQYF
few	15	TRBV10-3	TRBJ2-1	TRBD2	TGTGCCATCAGAGAGAGCGGGGGGGACGTCTATGAGCAGTTCTTC	CAIRESGGDVYEQFF
.	16	TRBV28	TRBJ2-4	.	TGTGCCAGCAGCCCCCCGGTGGCGGGTCTGAAAAACATTCAGTACTTC	CASSPPVAGLKNIQYF
many	13	TRBV29-1	TRBJ2-5	.	TGCAGCGTAACGCAGGGGGGTTTAGAGACCCAGTACTTC	CSVTQGGLETQYF
.	19	TRBV4-1	TRBJ2-1	.	TGCGCCAGTAGCCAAGAACTAGGACGGGGTAGTTTGAGATACAATGAGCAGTTCTTC	CASSQELGRGSLRYNEQFF
.	15	TRBV3-1	TRBJ2-1	TRBD2	TGTGCCAGCAGCCGAGGACTAGGCTCACAAGGTGAGCAGTTCTTC	CASSRGLGSQGEQFF
.	14	TRBV29-1	TRBJ2-2	TRBD1	TGCAGCGTTGACGGGACAGGGGACACCGGGGAGCTGTTTTTT	CSVDGTGDTGELFF
few	18	TRBV21-1	TRBJ2-7	.	TGTGCCAGCAGCACCGCGAGGCCCGGGACTAGCTTTTTGTACGAGCAGTACTTC	CASSTARPGTSFLYEQYF
.	13	TRBV29-1	TRBJ2-5	TRBD2	TGCAGCGTTAGCGGGAGGTTCCAAGAGACCCAGTACTTC	CSVSGRFQETQYF